This T cell receptor (beta chain) was identified in a study of T-cell memory formation after mild COVID-19. Across the study: TCR clusters were mostly donor specific.

About this clonotype: Its antigen is currently unknown.

Findings of the study overall: The authors did not confirm SARS-CoV-2 specificity of second-wave clones peaking day 37. Pre-infection memory harbored some responding clones, suggesting cross-reactive memory joined.

TCRdb reprocessed the 5' RACE reads via MiXCR and lists one record per CDR3 protein. This table has around 140,000 distinct CDR3 sequences, approximately 25% appearing once. CDR3 length equals 14 residues. CDR1 and CDR2 from the germline V gene are MNHEY and SVGAGI. The V segment lost 5 bases and the J segment 5 bases; nucleotides outside the gene matches: 7. The specimen was PBMCs or a T cell subset sorted from them (not recorded which). This chain uses TRBV6-5 with TRBJ2-7; 9 nucleotides align to TRBD1. This TCR was recovered from an adult woman who had mild COVID-19 (a few samples of this study predate the infection). Cell type and time point are not known. The CDR3 DNA sequence: TGTGCCAGCAGTGCCGGACAGGGGTTGGACGAGCAGTACTTC. Its protein is CASSAGQGLDEQYF.